This paragraph reports one T cell receptor beta chain. Its target is not known. Germline V gives CDR1 MGHRA, CDR2 YSYEKL. The CDR3 contains 15 residues. The trim removed 3 bases at V and 6 bases at J, leaving 8 bases unmatched. Extractions gave at least 5 micrograms of total RNA per sample. Combining a sample-barcoded 5' primer with a J-beta primer mix, a second PCR ran for roughly 7 to 11 cycles. A tag from a template-switch adaptor with 12 random nucleotides marked each cDNA molecule. Each CDR3 protein is one row after TCRdb ran MiXCR on the 5' RACE reads. The sample holds around 1.7 million distinct CDR3 sequences, 28% seen once. These data originate in a study of blood T cells in healthy people across ages. General study findings and limits: Long-lived donors exceeded aged donors in naive CD4+ cells and diversity. Expanded clonotype shifts may have been confounded, as the donors had an unknown CMV status.

Input material: blood. This receptor was taken from a woman aged 30 to 39 in good health. The V gene is TRBV4-1, the J gene TRBJ1-1; 9 bases agree with TRBD1. The CDR3 nucleotides read TGCGCCAGCAGCCAGCCGGGACAGGGTACCCCTGAAGCTTTCTTT. Translation gives CASSQPGQGTPEAFF.